The T cell receptor beta chain under discussion was sequenced for a study of T-cell reconstitution after alpha-beta-depleted transplantation in children. The CDR3 sequence is 14 residues long. The germline gives CDR1 SGHRS, CDR2 YFSETQ. Losses at the gene ends were 6 bases for V and 0 bases for J; bases not matched to a gene: 6. Unique molecular identifiers were incorporated during preparation of the TCRbeta library. One entry per CDR3 protein, called by TCRdb with MiXCR from the PCR reads. Here the sample spans about 540,000 distinct CDR3 sequences, around 16% being singletons. This clonotype was seen a few times.

This clonotype was obtained from a human donor who donated a stem cell graft to a child with acute lymphoblastic leukemia. The sample here was PBMCs from the stem cell graft donor, taken from the stem cell graft. This sequence joins TRBV5-1 and TRBJ2-7; TRBD2 agrees at 7 bases. The CDR3 protein is CASTPGGSSYEQYF. The CDR3 DNA follows: TGCGCCAGCACCCCTGGCGGGAGCTCCTACGAGCAGTACTTC.